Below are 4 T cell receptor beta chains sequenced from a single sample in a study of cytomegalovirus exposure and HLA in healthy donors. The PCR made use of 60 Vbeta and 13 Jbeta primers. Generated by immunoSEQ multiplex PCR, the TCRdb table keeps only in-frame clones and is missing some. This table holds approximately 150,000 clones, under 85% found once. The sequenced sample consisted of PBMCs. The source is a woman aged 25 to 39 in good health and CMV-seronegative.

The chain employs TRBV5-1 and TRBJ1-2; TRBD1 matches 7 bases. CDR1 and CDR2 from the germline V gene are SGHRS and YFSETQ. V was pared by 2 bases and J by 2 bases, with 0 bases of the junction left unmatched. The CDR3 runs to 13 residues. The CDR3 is CASSLQGNYGYTF. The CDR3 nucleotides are TGCGCCAGCAGCTTACAGGGGAACTATGGCTACACCTTC.

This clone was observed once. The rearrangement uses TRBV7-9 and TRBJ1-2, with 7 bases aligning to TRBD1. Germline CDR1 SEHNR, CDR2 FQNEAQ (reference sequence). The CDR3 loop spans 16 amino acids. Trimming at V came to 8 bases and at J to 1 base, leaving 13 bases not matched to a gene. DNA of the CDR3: TGTGCCAGCGGGGACAGCAGCTTTATCTTTAACTATGGCTACACCTTC. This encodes CASGDSSFIFNYGYTF.

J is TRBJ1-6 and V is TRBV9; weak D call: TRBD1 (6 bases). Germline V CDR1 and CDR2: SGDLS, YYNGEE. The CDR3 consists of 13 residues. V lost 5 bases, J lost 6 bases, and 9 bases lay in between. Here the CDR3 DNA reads TGTGCCAGCAGACGGGACACTAATTCACCCCTCCACTTT. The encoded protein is CASRRDTNSPLHF.

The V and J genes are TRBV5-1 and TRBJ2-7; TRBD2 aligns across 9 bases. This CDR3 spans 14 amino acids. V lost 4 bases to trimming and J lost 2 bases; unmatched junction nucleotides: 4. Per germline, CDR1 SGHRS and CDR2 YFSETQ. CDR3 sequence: CASSGAGGTYEQYF. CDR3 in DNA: TGCGCCAGCAGCGGAGCGGGAGGCACCTACGAGCAGTACTTC.